This T cell receptor (beta chain) was recorded in a study of monozygotic twins with inflammatory bowel disease. The CDR3 contains 15 residues. With the 5' RACE reads reprocessed, TCRdb shows one record per CDR3 protein and no DNA. The repertoire shows some 440,000 distinct CDR3 sequences; the top ten hold 2% to 3%. Study conclusions and caveats: Lower sharing of clonotypes with other individuals was seen in IBD patients than in healthy twins. This was most marked in patients showing signs of disease activity.

Regarding this clonotype: Its specificity is not known.

This chain links TRBV12-3 or TRBV12-4 with TRBJ1-5; TCRdb gives TRBD1 as the D gene, but with no DNA this cannot be confirmed. The sequencing input was blood. This TCR was recovered from a human donor with ulcerative colitis or Crohn's disease, or a healthy co-twin of an affected twin (not recorded which). The CDR3 loop reads CASSPSGVANQPQHF.